The 15 T cell receptor beta chains presented below share a single source sample, sequenced in a study of metastatic and nonmetastatic thyroid tumors. The entire patient cohort was treatment-naive prior to thyroid surgery. TCRdb re-called the PCR reads with MiXCR. Seen here are around 65,000 clones, 12% to 15% observed once, and the top ten hold just over 6.5%. Source material: blood. The source is a male donor with papillary thyroid cancer or a benign thyroid nodule (not recorded which). Some clones in this sample may be carry-over from other donors' samples.

The gene calls are TRBV7-2 and TRBJ2-7; D perhaps matches TRBD2 (7 bases). The V end lost 2 bases, the J end lost 5 bases, and 16 bases lay between the germline ends. Germline V lookup: CDR1 SGHTA, CDR2 FQGNSA. The CDR3 runs to 15 residues. This chain's CDR3 is CASSLRGGGRDEQYF. As DNA, the CDR3 is TGTGCCAGCAGCTTACGCGGCGGGGGCCGGGACGAGCAGTACTTC. Full variable domain (outside the CDR3, taken from reference TRBV7-2 and TRBJ2-7): GAGVSQSPSNKVTEKGKDVELRCDPISGHTALYWYRQSLGQGLEFLIYFQGNSAPDKSGLPSDRFSAERTGGSVSTLTIQRTQQEDSAVYLCASSLRGGGRDEQYFGPGTRLTVT.

This clone showed up many times. V and J are TRBV7-8 and TRBJ1-2; D is possibly TRBD1 (6 bases). The CDR3 loop spans 14 amino acids. Germline values: CDR1 SGHVS, CDR2 FQNEAQ. The V gene lost 5 bases and the J gene lost 7 bases, with 17 bases spanning the gap. The CDR3 DNA reads TGTGCCAGCAGCATAGAAGTTCAAGGGGGTGGCTACACCTTC. This gives the protein CASSIEVQGGGYTF.

This clone showed up many times. The chain employs TRBV30 and TRBJ2-7, with D perhaps matching TRBD1 or TRBD2 (5 bases each). Germline V gene data show CDR1 as GTSNPN and CDR2 as SVGIG (reference sequence). There are 14 residues in the CDR3. The V gene lost 1 base and the J gene lost 0 bases, with 10 bases spanning the gap. CDR3 in DNA: TGTGCCTGGAGTGGGGACGGAAGCTCCTACGAGCAGTACTTC. Translated, it gives CAWSGDGSSYEQYF.

This clone was observed many times. This specimen includes other DNA sequences encoding the same CDR3. This chain uses TRBV29-1 with TRBJ2-3; D uncertain. The CDR3 has 12 amino acids. The V end lost 3 bases, the J end lost 4 bases, and 8 bases lay between the germline ends. CDR1 and CDR2 from the germline V gene are SQVTM and ANQGSEA. The CDR3 is CSVEPSPDTQYF. The CDR3 DNA reads as TGCAGCGTTGAGCCAAGCCCAGATACGCAGTATTTT.

Concerning this clone itself: A much more abundant neighbour one base away suggests this may be a read error. The rearrangement links TRBV5-4 to TRBJ2-1; 11 positions match TRBD2. CDR3 length: 16 residues. Germline assignment: CDR1 SGHNT and CDR2 YYREEE (reference sequence). V dropped 1 base and J dropped 8; count of bases not matched to a gene: 8. CDR3 sequence (DNA): TGTGCCAGCAGCTTGTCCCTAGCGGGAGGTGCGGATGAGCAGTTCTTC. Protein product: CASSLSLAGGADEQFF.

The V gene is TRBV29-1, the J gene TRBJ2-5; 7 nucleotides match TRBD1. The CDR3 totals 13 residues. Germline V gene lookup returns CDR1 SQVTM and CDR2 ANQGSEA. V was clipped by 6 bases and J by 5 bases; unmatched bases: 9. The CDR3: CSVLGTASETQYF. The CDR3 nucleotides are TGCAGCGTGCTCGGGACAGCTAGCGAGACCCAGTACTTC.

This clone was observed many times. The rearrangement joins TRBV20-1 to TRBJ2-3, with D perhaps TRBD1 (5 bases). Germline-derived CDR1 and CDR2 are DFQATT and SNEGSKA (reference sequence). The CDR3 length is 15 residues. V gave up 5 bases and J gave up 2 bases, with 17 bases separating them. The CDR3 DNA is TGCAGTGCTCGGAGCCAGGGAACCCCCACAGATACGCAGTATTTT. It encodes CSARSQGTPTDTQYF.

The chain employs TRBV19 and TRBJ2-2, with 11 bases matching TRBD2. CDR1 and CDR2 (germline): LNHDA, SQIVND (reference sequence). The J segment lost 6 bases and the V segment lost 3 bases, leaving 18 bases of the junction unmatched. The CDR3 has 20 residues. CDR3 sequence: CASSMGLAVGGLDGSGELFF. The CDR3 coding sequence is TGTGCCAGTAGTATGGGACTAGCGGTAGGGGGTCTCGATGGTTCCGGGGAGCTGTTTTTT.

The sample holds a few counts of this clone. An end of the junction does not agree with germline; a read error may underlie this. V usage is TRBV27 and J usage is TRBJ1-2, with 8 positions matching TRBD1. CDR1 is MNHEY and CDR2 is SMNVEV in the germline V gene (reference sequence). This CDR3 is built from 14 residues. CDR3 nucleotides: TGTGCCAACAGTTTATCGCCGACAGGGGCATGCTACACCTTC. Its protein product is CANSLSPTGACYTF.

This clone was found many times. The V gene is TRBV4-1, the J gene TRBJ1-1; TRBD1 agrees at 10 bases. The CDR3 length is 15 residues. J gave up 5 bases and V 3 bases, and 6 bases lay outside the gene matches. The V gene's germline CDR1 is MGHRA and CDR2 YSYEKL. Written as DNA, the CDR3 is TGCGCCAGCAGCCAGGCGTGGGACAGGGGTACTGAAGCTTTCTTT. Translated: CASSQAWDRGTEAFF.

The V gene is TRBV11-2, the J gene TRBJ2-3; a possible D gene is TRBD2 (5 bases). Trimming took 4 bases from V and 4 from J, leaving 21 bases between them. This CDR3 has 17 amino acids. Germline CDR1 reads SGHAT; CDR2 reads FQNNGV. CDR3 in amino acids: CASSSTPGIVIADTQYF. CDR3 bases: TGTGCCAGCAGCTCGACGCCGGGAATAGTGATTGCAGATACGCAGTATTTT.

There are many counts of this clone. The rearrangement links TRBV7-9 to TRBJ2-1; D may correspond to TRBD1 or TRBD2 (5 bases each). This CDR3 comprises 13 residues. The germline V gene has CDR1 SEHNR and CDR2 FQNEAQ (reference sequence). Trimming cost V 5 bases and J 6 bases, with 11 bases left between them. CDR3: CASSVVGVNEQFF. The CDR3 DNA sequence: TGTGCCAGCAGCGTAGTGGGGGTCAATGAGCAGTTCTTC.

This clone was counted ten times or more. V and J are TRBV7-9 and TRBJ2-5; D ambiguous. This CDR3 region has 15 residues. Trimming took 2 bases from V and 1 from J, leaving 11 bases between them. CDR1 and CDR2 (germline): SEHNR, FQNEAQ (reference sequence). The CDR3 region is CASSLYVQRQETQYF. The CDR3 bases are TGTGCCAGCAGCTTATACGTCCAACGCCAAGAGACCCAGTACTTC. Drawing the rest from reference TRBV7-9 and TRBJ2-5, the complete variable domain is DTGVSQNPRHKITKRGQNVTFRCDPISEHNRLYWYRQTLGQGPEFLTYFQNEAQLEKSRLLSDRFSAERPKGSFSTLEIQRTEQGDSAMYLCASSLYVQRQETQYFGPGTRLLVL.

This clone was seen many times. This chain uses TRBV6-1 with TRBJ1-2; the D gene is possibly TRBD1 (5 bases). The CDR3 runs 17 residues. The V gene's germline CDR1 is MNHNS and CDR2 SASEGT. V was shortened by 5 bases and J by 4 bases, with 23 bases between the two germline ends. CDR3 sequence (DNA): TGTGCCAGCAGTCAATCTTCCTCCCGAACAGGATTCTATGGCTACACCTTC. Its protein product is CASSQSSSRTGFYGYTF.

V and J are TRBV11-2 and TRBJ2-7; either TRBD1 or TRBD2 may fit D (5 bases each). V lost 1 base and J 6 bases, leaving 16 bases between the germline ends. This CDR3 spans 15 amino acids. Looked up from germline, CDR1 is SGHAT and CDR2 is FQNNGV. CDR3 sequence (DNA): TGTGCCAGCAGCTTAGGCAGGGTAATAACTAGCGAGCAGTACTTC. Protein product: CASSLGRVITSEQYF. Looking up the rest from reference TRBV11-2 and TRBJ2-7 gives the full variable domain: EAGVAQSPRYKIIEKRQSVAFWCNPISGHATLYWYQQILGQGPKLLIQFQNNGVVDDSQLPKDRFSAERLKGVDSTLKIQPAKLEDSAVYLCASSLGRVITSEQYFGPGTRLTVT.